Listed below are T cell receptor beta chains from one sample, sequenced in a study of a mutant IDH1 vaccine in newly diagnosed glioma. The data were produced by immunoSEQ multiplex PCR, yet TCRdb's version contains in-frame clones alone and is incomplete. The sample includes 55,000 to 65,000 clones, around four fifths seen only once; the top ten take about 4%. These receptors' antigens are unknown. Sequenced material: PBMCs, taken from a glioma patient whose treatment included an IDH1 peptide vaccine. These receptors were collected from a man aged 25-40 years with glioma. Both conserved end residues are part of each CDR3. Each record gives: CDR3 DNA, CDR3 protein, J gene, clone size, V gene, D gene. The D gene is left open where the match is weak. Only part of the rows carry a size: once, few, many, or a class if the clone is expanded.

cdr3_nt: TGTGCCAGCAGTCGAAGTGACAGGGTATATGGCTACACCTTC
cdr3_aa: CASSRSDRVYGYTF
j_call: TRBJ1-2
clone_size: .
v_call: TRBV27
d_call: TRBD1

cdr3_nt: TGTGCCAGCAGCGTAGCTGGAAATCAGCCCCAGCATTTT
cdr3_aa: CASSVAGNQPQHF
j_call: TRBJ1-5
clone_size: .
v_call: TRBV9
d_call: .

cdr3_nt: TGTGCCAGCAGTTACTCCCCCTCTGGGGACACTGAAGCTTTCTTT
cdr3_aa: CASSYSPSGDTEAFF
j_call: TRBJ1-1
clone_size: .
v_call: TRBV6-6
d_call: .

cdr3_nt: TGTGCCAGCAGTCCCCGGACAGGGGATCTTTATCTAGCTAATGAAAAACTGTTTTTT
cdr3_aa: CASSPRTGDLYLANEKLFF
j_call: TRBJ1-4
clone_size: once
v_call: TRBV28
d_call: TRBD1

cdr3_nt: TGTGCCAGCAGCTTAAGCAGAGACTACGAGCAGTACTTC
cdr3_aa: CASSLSRDYEQYF
j_call: TRBJ2-7
clone_size: .
v_call: TRBV7-2
d_call: .

cdr3_nt: TGTGCCAGCAGCCTGGGACAGGACCTCTACGAGCAGTACTTC
cdr3_aa: CASSLGQDLYEQYF
j_call: TRBJ2-7
clone_size: .
v_call: TRBV6-5
d_call: TRBD1

cdr3_nt: TGCGCCAGCAGCTTGGAGGGGACAGGGAATCAGCCCCAGCATTTT
cdr3_aa: CASSLEGTGNQPQHF
j_call: TRBJ1-5
clone_size: .
v_call: TRBV5-1
d_call: TRBD1

cdr3_nt: TGTGCCAGCAGCCAATACCCGGAGGCTGATACGCAGTATTTT
cdr3_aa: CASSQYPEADTQYF
j_call: TRBJ2-3
clone_size: once
v_call: TRBV4-2
d_call: .

cdr3_nt: TGTGCCAGCAGTGATATAGCGGGCTCCTACAATGAGCAGTTCTTC
cdr3_aa: CASSDIAGSYNEQFF
j_call: TRBJ2-1
clone_size: large
v_call: TRBV6-4
d_call: TRBD2

cdr3_nt: TGTGCCAGCAGTAGGGAACAGGGGGCTGTTAATGAGCAGTTCTTC
cdr3_aa: CASSREQGAVNEQFF
j_call: TRBJ2-1
clone_size: .
v_call: TRBV6-4
d_call: TRBD1

cdr3_nt: TGCGCCAGCAGCTTGAGGCTTGGTGGCACTGACTCTGGAAACACCATATATTTT
cdr3_aa: CASSLRLGGTDSGNTIYF
j_call: TRBJ1-3
clone_size: .
v_call: TRBV5-1
d_call: .

cdr3_nt: TGTGCCAGCAGCAAGACAGGGGGGCATCAGCCCCAGCATTTT
cdr3_aa: CASSKTGGHQPQHF
j_call: TRBJ1-5
clone_size: .
v_call: TRBV5-8
d_call: TRBD1

cdr3_nt: TGTGCCAGCAGCGGAGGGACAGTGAACACTGAAGCTTTCTTT
cdr3_aa: CASSGGTVNTEAFF
j_call: TRBJ1-1
clone_size: once
v_call: TRBV11-3
d_call: TRBD1

cdr3_nt: TGTGCCAGCAAACAGCGGGGTGACACCGGGGAGCTGTTTTTT
cdr3_aa: CASKQRGDTGELFF
j_call: TRBJ2-2
clone_size: .
v_call: TRBV6-1
d_call: TRBD2

cdr3_nt: TGTGCCAGCAGCTTGTTAGGGACAGTTATTGATCAGCCCCAGCATTTT
cdr3_aa: CASSLLGTVIDQPQHF
j_call: TRBJ1-5
clone_size: few
v_call: TRBV5-5
d_call: TRBD1

cdr3_nt: TGTGCCAGCAGCTCAGGGGCCTCCTACGAGCAGTACTTC
cdr3_aa: CASSSGASYEQYF
j_call: TRBJ2-7
clone_size: .
v_call: TRBV11-3
d_call: .

cdr3_nt: TGTGCCAGCAGCGATGCGAGGGTATCACCCCTCCACTTT
cdr3_aa: CASSDARVSPLHF
j_call: TRBJ1-6
clone_size: .
v_call: TRBV11-2
d_call: .